The source of this T cell receptor (beta chain) is a study of blood T cell repertoires in COVID-19. Germline assignment: CDR1 SGHRS and CDR2 YFSETQ. This CDR3 is built from 14 residues. V shed 0 bases and J shed 5 bases, with 11 bases lying between them. The data were produced by immunoSEQ multiplex PCR, yet TCRdb's version contains in-frame clones alone and is incomplete. The table shows around 94,000 clones, with approximately 82% occurring only once. Source material: peripheral blood. The sequence was collected from a man in his 60s with active or convalescent COVID-19. This chain uses TRBV5-1 with TRBJ2-5; D remains unclear. CDR3 bases: TGCGCCAGCAGCTTGGGGGCCCCTGGGGAGACCCAGTACTTC. Translated, it gives CASSLGAPGETQYF. The entire variable domain, with the rest obtained from reference TRBV5-1 and TRBJ2-5, is as follows: KAGVTQTPRYLIKTRGQQVTLSCSPISGHRSVSWYQQTPGQGLQFLFEYFSETQRNKGNFPGRFSGRQFSNSRSEMNVSTLELGDSALYLCASSLGAPGETQYFGPGTRLLVL.